A single sample is the source of the 13 T cell receptor beta chains below, sequenced in a study of cytomegalovirus exposure and HLA in healthy donors. PCR employed 60 Vbeta and 13 Jbeta primers. Assay: immunoSEQ multiplex PCR; the TCRdb copy retains only in-frame clones and omits some. The table includes 95,000 to 120,000 clones, less than 80% detected once. The specimen was PBMCs. Receptor source: a woman between 40 and 50 years old in good health and CMV-seropositive.

This clone was seen only a few times. The chain carries TRBV21-1 and TRBJ2-1; TRBD2 reflects the table's D call only, with no check against the DNA. TRBV21-1 is described as a pseudogene. This CDR3 comprises 16 residues. CDR3 loop: CASSKGGNSGSYEQFF. CDR3 nucleotide sequence: TGTGCCAGCAGCAAAGGAGGAAATAGCGGGAGCTATGAGCAGTTCTTC.

The V call is TRBV5-1, the J call TRBJ2-6; 10 positions match TRBD1. Germline assignment: CDR1 SGHRS and CDR2 YFSETQ. This CDR3 has 18 amino acids. V gave up 4 bases and J gave up 4 bases; unmatched junction bases: 11. The CDR3 here is CASSAAGTGDSGANVLTF. CDR3 nucleotides: TGCGCCAGCAGCGCGGCCGGGACAGGGGATTCAGGGGCCAACGTCCTGACTTTC.

This chain joins TRBV27 and TRBJ2-2; D unclear. Trimming took off 4 bases at V and 5 bases at J, with 11 bases between the two ends. CDR3 length: 14 residues. CDR1 and CDR2 (germline): MNHEY, SMNVEV (reference sequence). The CDR3 is CASSYYTGTGELFF. The CDR3 DNA reads as TGTGCCAGCAGTTACTACACGGGTACCGGGGAGCTGTTTTTT.

This clone was seen only once. The genes are TRBV7-2 and TRBJ1-1; 8 positions agree with TRBD1. Germline values: CDR1 SGHTA, CDR2 FQGNSA. There are 16 residues in the CDR3. Trimming at V came to 3 bases and at J to 2 bases, leaving 8 bases not matched to a gene. This CDR3 reads CASSFEFRGRNTEAFF. The CDR3 coding sequence is TGTGCCAGCAGCTTCGAATTCAGGGGGCGCAACACTGAAGCTTTCTTT.

This clone has just one count. The chain recombines TRBV4-2 with TRBJ2-3, with 11 nucleotides matching TRBD2. Germline values: CDR1 LGHNA, CDR2 YNFKEQ. The CDR3 is 18 amino acids. Unmatched junction bases numbered 8, after V lost 3 bases and J lost 0 bases. In nucleotides, the CDR3 is TGTGCCAGCAGCCAGGGAGGGACTAGCGGTCCTAGCACAGATACGCAGTATTTT. This codes for CASSQGGTSGPSTDTQYF.

The chain employs TRBV27 and TRBJ2-3; 10 nucleotides agree with TRBD2. Germline V lookup: CDR1 MNHEY, CDR2 SMNVEV (reference sequence). The junction had 7 bases not matched to a gene; V was cut back by 4 bases and J by 6 bases. This CDR3 has 15 amino acids. CDR3 loop: CASSSLAGGRDTQYF. Written as DNA, the CDR3 is TGTGCCAGCAGTTCCTTAGCGGGGGGCCGGGATACGCAGTATTTT.

This clone was detected only once. The V and J genes are TRBV5-1 and TRBJ2-1, with 9 bases aligning to TRBD1. Germline values: CDR1 SGHRS, CDR2 YFSETQ. Germline trimming cut 0 bases from V and 8 bases from J; bases unmatched to any gene: 3. CDR3 length equals 14 residues. The CDR3 nucleotides read TGCGCCAGCAGCTTGGCACAGGGGGCCTATGAGCAGTTCTTC. As protein: CASSLAQGAYEQFF.

The gene calls are TRBV4-1 and TRBJ1-4; perhaps TRBD1 as D (5 bases). The V end lost 4 bases, the J end lost 4 bases, and 10 bases lay between the germline ends. CDR1 is MGHRA, CDR2 YSYEKL, per germline. The CDR3 length is 14 residues. The DNA for the CDR3 is TGCGCCAGCAGCCCGGGACTGCTTAATGAAAAACTGTTTTTT. It translates to CASSPGLLNEKLFF.

The chain carries TRBV6-6 and TRBJ2-7; 9 bases agree with TRBD1. The CDR3 spans 14 residues. Germline V lookup: CDR1 MNHNY, CDR2 SVGAGI (reference sequence). The junction had 6 bases not matched to a gene; V was cut back by 7 bases and J by 2 bases. The CDR3 sequence is CASTTGTGTYEQYF. CDR3 coding DNA: TGTGCCAGCACCACCGGGACAGGGACCTACGAGCAGTACTTC.

This clone was found a few times. V gene TRBV4-3 combines with J gene TRBJ2-3; 12 bases agree with TRBD2. From germline, CDR1 is LGHNA and CDR2 YSLEER. The V segment lost 1 base and the J segment 9 bases; nucleotides outside the gene matches: 8. The CDR3 extends over 16 amino acids. The CDR3 is CASSQGLAGALGTQYF. CDR3 sequence (DNA): TGCGCCAGCAGCCAAGGACTAGCGGGGGCCCTGGGGACGCAGTATTTT.

The rearrangement joins TRBV7-8 to TRBJ2-7, with D hard to call. The CDR3 length is 13 residues. Trimming cost V 1 base and J 3 bases, with 7 bases left between them. Germline values: CDR1 SGHVS, CDR2 FQNEAQ. As DNA, the CDR3 is TGTGCCAGCAGCTTAGAACCGGGCTACGAGCAGTACTTC. It codes for CASSLEPGYEQYF.

The chain has TRBV2 and TRBJ2-7; 12 nucleotides match TRBD1. Per germline, CDR1 SNHLY and CDR2 FYNNEI. Germline trimming cut 1 base from V and 6 bases from J; bases unmatched to any gene: 4. The CDR3 has 15 amino acids. CDR3 sequence reads: CASSEEGTGGVEQYF. The CDR3, as DNA: TGTGCCAGCAGTGAAGAGGGGACAGGGGGCGTCGAGCAGTACTTC.

This clone was seen a few times. The V gene is TRBV6-1, the J gene TRBJ2-7, with TRBD2 identical over 11 bases. The CDR3 spans 13 residues. CDR1 MNHNS and CDR2 SASEGT come from the germline V gene. V was clipped by 6 bases and J by 4 bases; unmatched bases: 2. The CDR3 DNA is TGTGCCAGCAGGACTAGCGGGGAATACGAGCAGTACTTC. Its translation: CASRTSGEYEQYF.